One sample yielded the 26 T cell receptor beta chains listed below, sequenced in a study of blood T cells in healthy people across ages. Primed by a sample-barcoded 5' primer and a J-beta primer mix, a second PCR proceeded for 7 to 11 cycles. TCRdb re-called the 5' RACE reads through MiXCR, storing one row per CDR3 protein. Of about 1.8 million distinct CDR3 sequences in the sample, roughly 50% are singletons; the top ten hold around 2.1%. The sample was blood. These receptors all come from a woman in her forties in good health.

The chain couples TRBV20-1 to TRBJ1-1, with D perhaps TRBD1 (5 bases). CDR3 length equals 15 residues. Trimming removed 0 bases at V and 1 base at J, with 12 bases between. Germline V CDR1 and CDR2: DFQATT, SNEGSKA (reference sequence). CDR3 sequence: CSAREMGGTNTEAFF. In DNA, the CDR3 is TGCAGTGCTAGAGAGATGGGAGGGACGAACACTGAAGCTTTCTTT.

Only a few counts were recorded for this clonotype. The rearrangement uses TRBV7-2 and TRBJ2-1; 11 bases agree with TRBD2. The germline gives CDR1 SGHTA, CDR2 FQGNSA. J gave up 5 bases and V 1 base, and 13 bases lay outside the gene matches. The CDR3 is made up of 19 amino acids. The CDR3 coding sequence is TGTGCCAGCAGCTTAGGCCTAGCGGGGGGCCCATCCGCAGACAATGAGCAGTTCTTC. The encoded protein is CASSLGLAGGPSADNEQFF.

In this sample, this clonotype turned up a few times. The chain joins TRBV7-9 to TRBJ2-3, with D possibly being TRBD1 (6 bases). Germline CDR1 and CDR2: SEHNR and FQNEAQ (reference sequence). V dropped 8 bases and J dropped 0 bases, with 9 bases sitting between them. The CDR3 covers 13 residues. The CDR3 DNA reads TGTGCCAGCCCAGGGGAGAGCACAGATACGCAGTATTTT. Translated, it gives CASPGESTDTQYF.

Written as DNA, the CDR3 is TGTGCCAGCGCACGTCCGACAGGCACAGATACGCAGTATTTT. Encoded protein: CASARPTGTDTQYF. The chain employs TRBV28 and TRBJ2-3; D might be TRBD1 (5 bases). The germline CDR1 and CDR2 sequences are MDHEN and SYDVKM. The V and J ends lost 8 bases and 1 base respectively, with 13 bases between them. This CDR3 is built from 14 residues.

The chain has TRBV7-3 and TRBJ1-2, with a weak D call TRBD1 (6 bases). CDR3 length: 15 residues. Trimming shortened V by 3 bases and J by 4 bases, and 15 bases separated the two germline ends. Germline CDR1 SGHTA, CDR2 FQGTGA. The CDR3, as DNA: TGTGCCAGCAGCTTGGGAACAGGGAACCCCTATGGCTACACCTTC. This translates into CASSLGTGNPYGYTF.

This clonotype showed up just a few times. V gene TRBV24-1 combines with J gene TRBJ2-7; the match to TRBD1 covers 8 bases. CDR1 KGHDR and CDR2 SFDVKD come from the germline V gene. The length of the CDR3 is 13 residues. V lost 6 bases, J lost 2 bases, and 2 bases stayed unmatched. CDR3 in amino acids: CATSRTGTYEQYF. CDR3 bases: TGTGCCACCAGTCGGACAGGGACCTACGAGCAGTACTTC.

This chain uses TRBV21-1 with TRBJ2-5; the D segment call TRBD1 is taken from the table without a DNA check. TRBV21-1 is reported as a pseudogene. The length of the CDR3 is 15 residues. The CDR3 is CASSFRGQPTETQYF. The DNA for the CDR3 is TGTGCCAGCAGCTTTCGGGGCCAGCCCACAGAGACCCAGTACTTC.

The chain is built from TRBV7-9 and TRBJ1-2; 8 bases match TRBD1. Germline V gene lookup returns CDR1 SEHNR and CDR2 FQNEAQ (reference sequence). The CDR3 consists of 16 residues. V shed 1 base and J 6 bases; nucleotides not matched to a gene: 10. The CDR3 nucleotides are TGTGCCAGCAGCTTAGTTGTCCAGGGGGCGAGTGATGGCTACACCTTC. Translating it yields CASSLVVQGASDGYTF.

This clonotype was observed once. This sequence joins TRBV29-1 and TRBJ2-7; D unresolved. V lost 5 bases and J 3 bases, leaving 14 bases between the germline ends. Germline CDR1 SQVTM, CDR2 ANQGSEA. The CDR3 runs to 13 residues. CDR3 sequence: CSVFVDIRYEQYF. CDR3 sequence (DNA): TGCAGCGTTTTCGTGGATATACGCTACGAGCAGTACTTC.

V usage is TRBV28 and J usage is TRBJ2-1; 9 bases match TRBD1. The CDR3 sequence is 19 residues long. The V gene end was trimmed by 4 bases and the J gene end by 4 bases; junction bases not matched to a gene: 17. The germline gives CDR1 MDHEN, CDR2 SYDVKM. The CDR3 loop reads CASSSPSGGQGVMYNEQFF. In DNA form, the CDR3 reads TGTGCCAGCAGTTCGCCAAGTGGGGGACAGGGAGTGATGTACAATGAGCAGTTCTTC.

This chain links TRBV20-1 with TRBJ2-1, with 10 bases fitting TRBD2. Germline CDR1 and CDR2: DFQATT and SNEGSKA (reference sequence). The CDR3 is 16 residues long. V was pared by 0 bases and J by 8 bases, with 10 bases of the junction left unmatched. The CDR3 spells CSARDERGGKLDEQFF. The CDR3 nucleotides read TGCAGTGCTAGAGATGAGCGGGGGGGCAAGTTGGATGAGCAGTTCTTC.

The rearrangement joins TRBV6-2 or TRBV6-3 to TRBJ1-4, with D unclear. The V end lost 5 bases, the J end lost 0 bases, and 16 bases lay between the germline ends. Germline values: CDR1 MNHEY, CDR2 SVGEGT. The CDR3 covers 17 residues. CDR3 bases: TGTGCCAGCAGTCCGACCACGGGCCTTGCAACTAATGAAAAACTGTTTTTT. Its translation is CASSPTTGLATNEKLFF.

This clonotype appeared a few times. The rearrangement joins TRBV5-1 to TRBJ2-5, with 14 nucleotides matching TRBD2. After removal of 4 bases from V and 2 bases from J, the junction contained 7 bases not matched to a gene. The CDR3 spans 17 residues. Looked up from germline, CDR1 is SGHRS and CDR2 is YFSETQ. The chain's CDR3 is CASSPSGLAGGQETQYF. CDR3 coding DNA: TGCGCCAGCAGCCCATCCGGACTAGCGGGGGGACAAGAGACCCAGTACTTC.

This sequence joins TRBV5-4 and TRBJ2-1; TRBD1 agrees at 8 bases. After removal of 4 bases from V and 8 bases from J, the junction contained 14 bases not matched to a gene. Germline V gene data show CDR1 as SGHNT and CDR2 as YYREEE (reference sequence). The CDR3 totals 16 residues. This CDR3 is CASSGFYGQGVDEQFF. The CDR3 coding sequence is TGTGCCAGCAGCGGGTTCTACGGACAGGGTGTGGATGAGCAGTTCTTC.

This chain connects TRBV12-3 or TRBV12-4 to TRBJ1-1, with D maybe TRBD1 (5 bases). The V and J ends lost 6 bases and 4 bases respectively, with 18 bases between them. This CDR3 region has 15 residues. The CDR3 nucleotides read TGTGCCAGCAGGACCACAGGTTTTGATGGCACTGAAGCTTTCTTT. Residues: CASRTTGFDGTEAFF.

This clonotype was recorded a few times. V gene TRBV12-3 or TRBV12-4 combines with J gene TRBJ2-7; D is perhaps TRBD2 (6 bases). V lost 3 bases and J 2 bases, leaving 20 bases between the germline ends. The CDR3 has 17 amino acids. CDR3 DNA sequence: TGTGCCAGCAGTTTCGCCGGTCCCAGGGAGGTCCCCTACGAGCAGTACTTC. This gives the protein CASSFAGPREVPYEQYF.

The chain joins TRBV20-1 to TRBJ2-5; D is unclear. This CDR3 region has 11 residues. V gave up 7 bases and J gave up 5 bases, with 11 bases separating them. Germline V gene sequence: CDR1 DFQATT, CDR2 SNEGSKA (reference sequence). This CDR3 reads CSVYSWETQYF. In nucleotides, the CDR3 is TGCAGTGTATACTCCTGGGAGACCCAGTACTTC.

In its sample, this clonotype was seen a few times. V usage is TRBV7-2 and J usage is TRBJ2-3; 8 bases map to TRBD1. CDR3 length: 17 residues. The V and J ends lost 2 bases and 2 bases, in that order; junction bases with no gene match: 9. Germline-derived CDR1 and CDR2 are SGHTA and FQGNSA. The CDR3 region has the DNA TGTGCCAGCAGCTTAAACGGACAGGGTAGGACCACAGATACGCAGTATTTT. Residues: CASSLNGQGRTTDTQYF. Using reference TRBV7-2 and TRBJ2-3 for the parts outside the CDR3, the full variable domain is GAGVSQSPSNKVTEKGKDVELRCDPISGHTALYWYRQSLGQGLEFLIYFQGNSAPDKSGLPSDRFSAERTGGSVSTLTIQRTQQEDSAVYLCASSLNGQGRTTDTQYFGPGTRLTVL.

The genes are TRBV11-2 and TRBJ2-1; D might be TRBD1 or TRBD2, each matching 5 bases. Germline V gene lookup returns CDR1 SGHAT and CDR2 FQNNGV. V lost 8 bases and J 2 bases, leaving 16 bases between the germline ends. The CDR3 totals 15 residues. Here the CDR3 reads CASSRGGPTYNEQFF. In DNA, the CDR3 is TGTGCCAGCTCCCGTGGGGGTCCTACCTACAATGAGCAGTTCTTC. Full variable domain (missing parts from reference TRBV11-2 and TRBJ2-1): EAGVAQSPRYKIIEKRQSVAFWCNPISGHATLYWYQQILGQGPKLLIQFQNNGVVDDSQLPKDRFSAERLKGVDSTLKIQPAKLEDSAVYLCASSRGGPTYNEQFFGPGTRLTVL.

This sequence joins TRBV28 and TRBJ2-7; no reliable D call. In germline, CDR1 is MDHEN, CDR2 SYDVKM. Trimming cost V 6 bases and J 3 bases, with 12 bases left between them. The CDR3 sequence is 13 residues long. The CDR3 nucleotides are TGTGCCAGCAGGTCGGTTAGATTCTACGAGCAGTACTTC. Protein product: CASRSVRFYEQYF.

The chain is built from TRBV6-1 and TRBJ2-6; TRBD1 matches 9 bases. This CDR3 is built from 18 residues. Per the germline V gene, CDR1 is MNHNS and CDR2 is SASEGT. V shed 6 bases, J shed 3 bases, and the junction held 12 bases outside the gene matches. DNA of the CDR3: TGTGCCAGCAGACCCGGGACAGGGTTTGCATTTGGGGCCAACGTCCTGACTTTC. It translates to CASRPGTGFAFGANVLTF.

This clonotype was counted once. Since a much larger clone is just one base distant, this may be a read error. The gene calls are TRBV10-2 and TRBJ2-7; D not resolved. This CDR3 comprises 13 residues. Germline V gene sequence: CDR1 WSHSY, CDR2 SAAADI. The CDR3 loop reads CACSEDGPYEQYF. The DNA of the CDR3 is TGCGCCTGCAGTGAGGACGGTCCCTACGAGCAGTACTTC.

This clonotype has just a few counts. The V call is TRBV4-1, the J call TRBJ2-7; the match to TRBD2 covers 9 bases. The DNA end lines up better with TRBJ2-5; the J call may be wrong. This CDR3 contains 16 residues. Germline CDR1 is MGHRA and CDR2 is YSYEKL. CDR3 protein: CASSQASGLAQETQYF. The DNA for the CDR3 is TGCGCCAGCAGCCAAGCGTCGGGACTAGCTCAAGAGACCCAGTACTTC.

This sequence joins TRBV6-2 or TRBV6-3 and TRBJ2-3; D is perhaps TRBD2 (6 bases). Looked up from germline, CDR1 is MNHEY and CDR2 is SVGEGT. Trimming left V 7 bases short and J 3 bases short, with 17 bases between. The CDR3 has 15 residues. CDR3 sequence: CASTPGGAGTDTQYF. In DNA, the CDR3 is TGTGCCAGCACCCCCGGAGGGGCTGGTACAGATACGCAGTATTTT.

This chain uses TRBV2 with TRBJ2-5; no firm D call. The ends were cut back, 3 bases at V and 5 bases at J, with 10 bases in the middle. The germline V gene has CDR1 SNHLY and CDR2 FYNNEI. CDR3 size: 13 residues. CDR3 sequence (DNA): TGTGCCAGCAGTGATTGGTCCCACGAGACCCAGTACTTC. It translates to CASSDWSHETQYF.

This clonotype came up a few times. V is TRBV7-9 and J is TRBJ1-2, with D hard to call. The V end lost 0 bases, the J end lost 5 bases, and 16 bases lay between the germline ends. Looked up from germline, CDR1 is SEHNR and CDR2 is FQNEAQ (reference sequence). This CDR3 is 16 amino acids long. The CDR3, as DNA: TGTGCCAGCAGCTTAGCGCTGAGGAACCAAGATTATGGCTACACCTTC. Protein: CASSLALRNQDYGYTF.